A single T cell receptor beta chain is shown here with its context. Its specificity is not known. These data come from a study of lymphopenia after photon versus proton radiotherapy. The germline V gene has CDR1 DFQATT and CDR2 SNEGSKA (reference sequence). The CDR3 extends over 11 amino acids. V was cut by 7 bases and J by 1 base, with 6 bases left in between. General study findings and limits: Post-nadir diversity loss with photons came from oligoclonal expansion, particularly CD8+ Temra cells. Relative stability marked proton patients; photon patients lost diversity and naive cells. Only patients who died were analyzed for survival; proton advantage is unproven. Post-nadir TCR diversity decline inversely tracked overall survival among those who died.

Method: immunoSEQ multiplex PCR; TCRdb's copy keeps in-frame clones and lacks some. Here the sample spans 30,000 to 35,000 clones, nearly 90% being singletons. This TCR came from a woman between 65 and 79 years old with pancreatic cancer. Some clones in this sample may be carry-over from other donors' samples. V and J are TRBV20-1 and TRBJ2-3; D is uncertain. Material: peripheral blood, obtained from a patient treated with proton-based radiotherapy. The CDR3 here is CSVQGTDTQYF. CDR3 in DNA: TGCAGTGTGCAGGGCACAGATACGCAGTATTTT.